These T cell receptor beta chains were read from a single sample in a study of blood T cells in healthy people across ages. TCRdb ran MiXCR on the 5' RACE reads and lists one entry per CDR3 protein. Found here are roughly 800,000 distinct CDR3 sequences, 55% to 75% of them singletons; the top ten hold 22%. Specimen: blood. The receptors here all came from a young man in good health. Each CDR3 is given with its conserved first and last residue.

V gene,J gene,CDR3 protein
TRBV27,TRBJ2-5,CASSQLRTAETQYF
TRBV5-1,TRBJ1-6,CASSLGRGDSPLHF
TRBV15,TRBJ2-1,CATSGASYRDNEQFF
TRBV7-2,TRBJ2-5,CASSFIAGPQETQYF
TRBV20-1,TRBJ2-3,CSGWGGTDTQYF
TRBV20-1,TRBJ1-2,CSARTIREPYGYTF
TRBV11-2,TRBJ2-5,CASSAAGQTTETQYF
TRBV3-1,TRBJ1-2,CASSQPGSNYGYTF
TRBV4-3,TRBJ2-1,CASSLAGGLDEQFF
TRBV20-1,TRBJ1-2,CSAPPGQGSGGYTF
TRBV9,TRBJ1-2,CASSVEPGPSGGGYTF
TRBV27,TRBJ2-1,CASSFSAAPDEQFF
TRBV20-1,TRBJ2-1,CSARAPVTSGGSYNEQFF
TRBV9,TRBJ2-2,CASSIPQNGNTGELFF
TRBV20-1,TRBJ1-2,CSARVGQGPSLNYGYTF
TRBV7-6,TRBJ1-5,CASSLAGQAQPQHF
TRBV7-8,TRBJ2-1,CASSPLPDNEQFF
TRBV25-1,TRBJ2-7,CASQDGLWDEQYF
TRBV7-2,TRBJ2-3,CASSLRGALSTDTQYF
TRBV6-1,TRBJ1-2,CASSEAGPTNYGYTF
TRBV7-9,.,CASSPSGGIVYEQYF
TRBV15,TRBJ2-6,CATSRQVAGANVLTF
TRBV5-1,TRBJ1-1,CASSRDNYEAFF
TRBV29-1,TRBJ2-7,CSVGLAGRYEQYF
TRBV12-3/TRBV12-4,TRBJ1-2,CASSQPGLPNYGYTF
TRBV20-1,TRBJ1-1,CSARAGMNTEAFF
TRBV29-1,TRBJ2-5,CSVEETQYF
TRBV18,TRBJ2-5,CASSPVGNQETQYF
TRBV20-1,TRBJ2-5,CSASRREETQYF
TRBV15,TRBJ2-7,CATSRDRTGQGQYF
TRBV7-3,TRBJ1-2,CASSSYPLGSPGYGYTF
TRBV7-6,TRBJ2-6,CASSSAGAGANVLTF
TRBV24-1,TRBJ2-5,CATSDPRQGQETQYF
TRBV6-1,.,CASSPGVSAAAVETQYF
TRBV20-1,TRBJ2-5,CSARQGKKEQYF
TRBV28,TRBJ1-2,CASSLADRDTGYTF
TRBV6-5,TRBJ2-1,CASSFYRGHDPRTSYDEQFF
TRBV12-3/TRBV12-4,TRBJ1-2,CASSHGTSRDYTF
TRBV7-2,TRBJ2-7,CASSLDRVLDEQYF
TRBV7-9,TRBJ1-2,CASSSAGYYGYTF
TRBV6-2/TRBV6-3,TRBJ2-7,CAAQGGSYEQYF
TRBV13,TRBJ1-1,CASRGGPGDEAFF
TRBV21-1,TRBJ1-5,CASSKGDWATSWQPQHF
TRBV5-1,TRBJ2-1,CASSQSVLGHEQFF
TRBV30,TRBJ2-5,CARSLSGGQETQYF
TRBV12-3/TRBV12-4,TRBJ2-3,CASSHGDSGPDTQYF
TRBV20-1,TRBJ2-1,CSPGWEGYNEQFF
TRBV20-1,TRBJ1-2,CSAAGGDYGYTF
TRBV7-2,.,CASSTRTGRQTQYF
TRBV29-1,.,CSVVSWEADEQYF
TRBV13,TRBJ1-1,CASRSAQYRGSTEAFF
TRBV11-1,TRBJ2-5,CASSPPGGNPETQYF
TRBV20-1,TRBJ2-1,CSASSLAGGPVGRDEQFF
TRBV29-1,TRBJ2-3,CSVGAGTTTDTQYF